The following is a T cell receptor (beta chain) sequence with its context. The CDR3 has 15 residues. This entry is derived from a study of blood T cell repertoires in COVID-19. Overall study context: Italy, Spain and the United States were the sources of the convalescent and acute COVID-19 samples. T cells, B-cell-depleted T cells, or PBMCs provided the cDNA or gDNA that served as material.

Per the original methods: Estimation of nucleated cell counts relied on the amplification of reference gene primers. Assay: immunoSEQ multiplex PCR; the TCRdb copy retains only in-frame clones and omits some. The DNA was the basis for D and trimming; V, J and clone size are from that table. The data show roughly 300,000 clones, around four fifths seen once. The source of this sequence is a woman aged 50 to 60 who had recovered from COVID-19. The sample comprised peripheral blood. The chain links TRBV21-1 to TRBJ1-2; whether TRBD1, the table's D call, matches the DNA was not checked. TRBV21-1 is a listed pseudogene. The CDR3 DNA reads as TGTGCCAGCAGAGGGGACAGGGATCCTAACTATGGCTACACCTTC. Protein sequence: CASRGDRDPNYGYTF.